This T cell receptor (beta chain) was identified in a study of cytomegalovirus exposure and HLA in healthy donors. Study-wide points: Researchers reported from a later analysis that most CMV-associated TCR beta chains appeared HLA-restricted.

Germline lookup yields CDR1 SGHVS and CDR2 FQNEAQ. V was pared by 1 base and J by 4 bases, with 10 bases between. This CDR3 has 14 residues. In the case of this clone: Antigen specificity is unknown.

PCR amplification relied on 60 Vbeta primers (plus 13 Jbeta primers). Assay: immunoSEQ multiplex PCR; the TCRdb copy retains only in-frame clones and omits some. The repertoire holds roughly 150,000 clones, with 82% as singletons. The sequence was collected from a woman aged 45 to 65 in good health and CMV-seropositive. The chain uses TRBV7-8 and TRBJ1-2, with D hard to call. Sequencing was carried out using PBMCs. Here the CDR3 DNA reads TGTGCCAGCAGCTTAGTAAGCGGGAGCTATGGCTACACCTTC. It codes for CASSLVSGSYGYTF.